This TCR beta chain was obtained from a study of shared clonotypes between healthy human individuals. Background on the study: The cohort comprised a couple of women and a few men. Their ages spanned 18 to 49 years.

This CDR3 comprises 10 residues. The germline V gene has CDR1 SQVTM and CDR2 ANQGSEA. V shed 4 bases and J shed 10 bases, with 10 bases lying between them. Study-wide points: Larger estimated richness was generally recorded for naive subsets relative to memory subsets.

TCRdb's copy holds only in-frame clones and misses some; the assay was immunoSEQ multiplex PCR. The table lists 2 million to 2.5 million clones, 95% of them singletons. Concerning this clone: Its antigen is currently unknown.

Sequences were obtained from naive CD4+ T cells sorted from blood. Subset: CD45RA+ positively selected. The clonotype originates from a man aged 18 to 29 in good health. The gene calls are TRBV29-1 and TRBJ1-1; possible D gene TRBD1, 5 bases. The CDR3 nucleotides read TGCAGCGTTGTAGGGGACGGAGCTTTCTTT. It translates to CSVVGDGAFF.